This is a list of T cell receptor beta chains from one sample in a study of metastatic and nonmetastatic thyroid tumors. TCRdb reprocessed the PCR reads using MiXCR. The repertoire holds 53,000 or so clones, with 20% as singletons. The sequenced sample consisted of blood. Source of these receptors: a female donor with papillary thyroid cancer or a benign thyroid nodule (not recorded which). Some clones in this sample may be carry-over from other donors' samples. CDR3s include the opening cysteine and the closing phenylalanine or tryptophan. The D gene is left open where the match is weak. Where a row states a size, it is once, few, many or the class of an expanded clone; other rows omit it.

TRBJ2-7	NA	TRBV11-3	many	CASSPGPYYEQYF	TGTGCCAGCAGCCCCGGACCGTACTACGAGCAGTACTTC
TRBJ1-2	NA	TRBV6-1	many	CASSEVHNGEGYTF	TGTGCCAGCAGTGAAGTTCATAATGGGGAGGGCTACACCTTC
TRBJ2-1	NA	TRBV28	NA	CASSLSRRSSSNEQFF	TGTGCCAGCAGTTTATCGAGGCGGTCATCAAGCAATGAGCAGTTCTTC
TRBJ1-5	TRBD1	TRBV28	many	CASSFGTGSQPQHF	TGTGCCAGCAGTTTTGGGACAGGGTCTCAGCCCCAGCATTTT
TRBJ1-1	NA	TRBV5-1	many	CASSLNSGEAFF	TGCGCCAGCAGCTTAAACTCGGGTGAAGCTTTCTTT
TRBJ1-4	NA	TRBV3-1	many	CASNTGFGVEKLFF	TGTGCCAGCAACACAGGGTTTGGGGTTGAAAAACTGTTTTTT
TRBJ2-2	TRBD2	TRBV5-1	many	CASTFPSGRGNTGELFF	TGCGCCAGCACCTTTCCTAGCGGGAGGGGGAACACCGGGGAGCTGTTTTTT
TRBJ1-1	NA	TRBV11-2	many	CASSLTGSPEAFF	TGTGCCAGCAGCTTGACAGGAAGCCCTGAAGCTTTCTTT
TRBJ1-5	TRBD1	TRBV5-1	many	CASSPGTGNQPQHF	TGCGCCAGCAGCCCGGGGACAGGCAATCAGCCCCAGCATTTT
TRBJ2-7	NA	TRBV3-1	many	CASSQGLVSYEQYF	TGTGCCAGCAGCCAAGGACTAGTGAGTTACGAGCAGTACTTC
TRBJ2-1	TRBD2	TRBV3-1	many	CASSQDLAGGGEQFF	TGTGCCAGCAGCCAAGATCTGGCGGGAGGGGGCGAGCAGTTCTTC
TRBJ2-7	TRBD2	TRBV20-1	many	CSLGGTKTYEQYF	TGCAGTCTTGGGGGGACTAAGACCTACGAGCAGTACTTC
TRBJ1-4	TRBD1	TRBV28	many	CASSRQGANEKLFF	TGTGCCAGCAGTAGACAGGGGGCTAATGAAAAACTGTTTTTT
TRBJ1-5	TRBD1	TRBV4-2	many	CASSQDRLQGGKPQHF	TGTGCCAGCAGCCAAGATCGATTGCAGGGGGGAAAGCCCCAGCATTTT
TRBJ2-6	TRBD1	TRBV27	many	CATSPGQGKTGANVLTF	TGTGCCACCTCACCGGGACAGGGGAAGACTGGGGCCAACGTCCTGACTTTC
TRBJ2-3	NA	TRBV7-9	many	CASSIGGSTDTQYF	TGTGCCAGCAGCATTGGTGGGAGCACAGATACGCAGTATTTT
TRBJ1-5	NA	TRBV4-1	NA	CASSQRSTGFNQPQHF	TGCGCCAGCAGCCAACGCTCGACAGGATTCAATCAGCCCCAGCATTTT
TRBJ2-1	TRBD1	TRBV20-1	many	CSATRGPGYNEQFF	TGCAGTGCCACCAGGGGGCCCGGCTACAATGAGCAGTTCTTC
TRBJ1-1	TRBD1	TRBV6-6	NA	CASATFPSTGGMKCEAFF	TGTGCCAGCGCCACTTTCCCCTCCACAGGGGGAATGAAGTGTGAAGCTTTCTTT
TRBJ2-7	NA	TRBV28	many	CARKSSLKSDEQYF	TGTGCCAGGAAAAGTTCCCTCAAGAGCGACGAGCAGTACTTC
TRBJ2-7	NA	TRBV6-1	many	CASRDPFRAHYEQYF	TGTGCCAGCAGGGACCCGTTTAGGGCCCACTACGAGCAGTACTTC